The 15 T cell receptor beta chains listed next were all sequenced from one sample in a study of T cell changes during pregnancy in multiple sclerosis. Data came from immunoSEQ multiplex PCR; TCRdb stores just in-frame clones and leaves some out. Among 42,000 or so clones, 90% to 95% were seen once, and the ten largest hold roughly 8.1%. The input for sequencing was CD8+ T cells from peripheral blood mononuclear cells, taken in the third trimester of pregnancy. These receptors all come from a female donor with multiple sclerosis, enrolled in a pregnancy study.

This sequence joins TRBV6-1 and TRBJ2-2; 14 bases map to TRBD2. The CDR3 spans 18 residues. The germline gives CDR1 MNHNS, CDR2 SASEGT. Unmatched junction bases numbered 7, after V lost 0 bases and J lost 7 bases. The CDR3 loop reads CASSEARTSGRRGGELFF. CDR3 coding DNA: TGTGCCAGCAGTGAAGCGAGGACTAGCGGGAGGAGGGGCGGGGAGCTGTTTTTT.

This chain uses TRBV27 with TRBJ2-7; TRBD1 matches at 8 bases. The V gene end was trimmed by 8 bases and the J gene end by 7 bases; junction bases not matched to a gene: 7. Germline assignment: CDR1 MNHEY and CDR2 SMNVEV (reference sequence). The CDR3 length is 12 residues. The DNA for the CDR3 is TGTGCCAGCCGGCGACAGGGGCGAGAGCAGTACTTC. Protein: CASRRQGREQYF.

The chain carries TRBV27 and TRBJ2-7, with D tentatively TRBD1 (5 bases). Deletions cut 0 bases from V and 7 bases from J, with 10 bases between. The germline V gene has CDR1 MNHEY and CDR2 SMNVEV (reference sequence). This CDR3 contains 13 residues. CDR3 nucleotide sequence: TGTGCCAGCAGTTTATCGATGACAGATGAGCAGTACTTC. This encodes CASSLSMTDEQYF.

The sample holds a few counts of this clone. This chain joins TRBV6-1 and TRBJ1-5; TRBD1 might be the D (5 bases). This CDR3 comprises 13 residues. Germline V gene sequence: CDR1 MNHNS, CDR2 SASEGT. With 5 bases removed from V and 4 bases from J, the gap between germline ends came to 9 bases. This CDR3 is CASSQQENQPQHF. CDR3 sequence (DNA): TGTGCCAGCAGTCAACAGGAAAATCAGCCCCAGCATTTT.

This clone was detected only once. V is TRBV7-9 and J is TRBJ2-7; 13 bases align to TRBD2. CDR3 length equals 14 residues. The V gene's germline CDR1 is SEHNR and CDR2 FQNEAQ (reference sequence). J gave up 6 bases and V 8 bases, and 7 bases lay outside the gene matches. CDR3 region: CASRDGLAGVEQYF. In nucleotides, the CDR3 is TGTGCCAGCCGGGATGGACTAGCGGGAGTCGAGCAGTACTTC.

This chain links TRBV7-9 with TRBJ1-5; tentatively, D is TRBD1 (5 bases). V gave up 0 bases and J gave up 4 bases, with 7 bases separating them. CDR3 length: 14 amino acids. Germline values: CDR1 SEHNR, CDR2 FQNEAQ (reference sequence). This CDR3 reads CASSLAQGNQPQHF. Here the CDR3 DNA reads TGTGCCAGCAGCTTAGCCCAGGGAAATCAGCCCCAGCATTTT.

The chain employs TRBV7-9 and TRBJ1-5; D not resolved. CDR3 length: 14 amino acids. In germline, CDR1 is SEHNR, CDR2 FQNEAQ (reference sequence). Trimming left V 1 base short and J 0 bases short, with 4 bases between. The CDR3 DNA reads TGTGCCAGCAGCTTAGACGGTAGCAATCAGCCCCAGCATTTT. Translating it yields CASSLDGSNQPQHF.

The gene calls are TRBV28 and TRBJ2-7, with D maybe TRBD1 (7 bases). This CDR3 contains 15 residues. V lost 3 bases, J lost 2 bases, and 14 bases lay in between. Germline V CDR1 and CDR2: MDHEN, SYDVKM. CDR3 in DNA: TGTGCCAGCAGTTTCAGGGGGGCAAAGGCCTACGAGCAGTACTTC. Encoded protein: CASSFRGAKAYEQYF.

The chain has TRBV7-2 and TRBJ2-7, with D possibly matching TRBD2 (5 bases). V was shortened by 4 bases and J by 4 bases, with 17 bases between the two germline ends. Germline assignment: CDR1 SGHTA and CDR2 FQGNSA. The CDR3 extends over 15 amino acids. The CDR3 loop reads CASSSMEDGTYEQYF. The CDR3 bases are TGTGCCAGCAGCTCTATGGAGGACGGTACATACGAGCAGTACTTC.

Only a few counts were recorded for this clone. An end of the junction differs from the germline gene, which may be a read error. The chain employs TRBV27 and TRBJ1-2; TRBD1 matches at 7 bases. The CDR3 is made up of 13 amino acids. Germline V lookup: CDR1 MNHEY, CDR2 SMNVEV (reference sequence). CDR3 residues: CASSSLGQERLFF. As DNA, the CDR3 is TGTGCCAGCAGTTCCCTAGGACAGGAACGTCTATTCTTC.

This clone has at least ten counts. V is TRBV25-1 and J is TRBJ1-5, with D uncertain. Trimming left V 2 bases short and J 7 bases short, with 12 bases between. The CDR3 has 14 amino acids. CDR1 is MGHDK, CDR2 SYGVNS, per germline. The CDR3 here is CASSETGESQPQHF. For the CDR3, the DNA is TGTGCCAGCAGTGAAACCGGGGAGAGCCAGCCCCAGCATTTT.

The chain is built from TRBV6-1 and TRBJ2-3; tentatively, D is TRBD2 (5 bases). CDR1 is MNHNS and CDR2 is SASEGT in the germline V gene. V was shortened by 2 bases and J by 1 base, with 16 bases between the two germline ends. This CDR3 has 17 residues. The CDR3: CASSETFLSGGTDTQYF. The DNA of the CDR3 is TGTGCCAGCAGTGAAACTTTCCTTTCCGGGGGCACAGATACGCAGTATTTT.

This chain uses TRBV19 with TRBJ2-1; possibly TRBD2 for D (6 bases). The CDR3 is 17 amino acids. Germline CDR1 reads LNHDA; CDR2 reads SQIVND (reference sequence). The CDR3 region is CASHGGVQPSSYNEQFF. The CDR3 nucleotides are TGTGCGTCCCACGGGGGAGTCCAACCCTCCTCCTACAATGAGCAGTTCTTC.

The J gene is TRBJ2-7, the V gene TRBV28, with 7 bases matching TRBD1. The V and J ends lost 3 bases and 3 bases, in that order; junction bases with no gene match: 14. CDR1 and CDR2 from the germline V gene are MDHEN and SYDVKM. The CDR3 extends over 17 amino acids. CDR3 in amino acids: CASSLGVSSGQLYEQYF. The CDR3, as DNA: TGTGCCAGCAGTTTGGGAGTGTCGTCGGGACAGCTCTACGAGCAGTACTTC.

The rearrangement uses TRBV28 and TRBJ1-4; 8 nucleotides match TRBD1. Germline V lookup: CDR1 MDHEN, CDR2 SYDVKM. V lost 5 bases, J lost 3 bases, and 8 bases stayed unmatched. The CDR3 runs to 16 residues. CDR3 sequence (DNA): TGTGCCAGCAGTGGGGAACAGGGGGTTGCTAATGAAAAACTGTTTTTT. Amino acids: CASSGEQGVANEKLFF.